Sequencing of this TCR beta chain was carried out in a study of T cell responses to AZD1222 COVID-19 vaccine (dated by TCRdb to about 2021). For context, the study as a whole: Because spike-specific TCR depth and breadth did not differ between the two schedules, AZD1222 recipients who got a second dose at roughly 4 weeks were pooled with those who got a second dose at roughly 12 weeks. A total of 233 trial participants underwent TCR sequencing, of whom approximately 200 had received two doses of AZD1222 and around 25 had received two doses of the MenACWY control vaccine. Enrollment into the trials was organized by age into subgroups of 18-55, 56-69 and 70-plus years, and those subgroups contained 148, 28 and 57 TCR-sequenced participants, respectively.

Sequences SGHTS (CDR1) and YDEGEE (CDR2) are obtained from the germline V gene. There are 12 amino acids in the CDR3, from cysteine to phenylalanine inclusive. The entry retains the CDR3 DNA only, 36 bases that are in frame from base 1. V is pared back by 4 bases and J by 4 bases, with 8 bases lying between the germline termini. The time point label of this sample denotes: baseline before first vaccination. Vaccinee samples came from UK trials COV001 and COV002, including a single-blind randomized controlled phase 2/3 trial of AZD1222 (ChAdOx1 nCoV-19) in healthy adults. Trial participant PBMC samples were collected at day 0 and day 28 after the second dose for TCRbeta chain sequencing. The CDR3 regions of human TCRbeta chains were subjected to immunosequencing. The paper's data handling went like this. Repertoire TCRs were checked for matches against a reference library of SARS-CoV-2-specific TCRs that had been generated using the MIRA antigen-specificity platform. Breadth was defined as the fraction of unique TCRs that were SARS-CoV-2-associated. Depth was defined as the fraction of total T cells that were SARS-CoV-2-associated. Using the MIRA data, each spike-specific TCR was mapped to the spike region that the TCR reacts to and placed in a CD4 or CD8 class. Log10-transformed breadth and depth values were compared by one-way ANOVA with Sidak's multiple comparisons tests. In its TCRdb copy, this immuneACCESS table keeps in-frame sequences only and misses some clones. Where compared with another copy, unresolved V genes explain less than half of these, and the others have no known cause. D and trimming were read from the DNA, whereas the V and J calls and clone size are those reported in that table. This sample lists about 120,000 clones; around nine tenths were detected once. More than 10% of the sample goes to the ten largest clones.

To note about this clone: The antigen it binds to is not known. The record has no base qualities; no much larger clone is one base away.

Paper-wide results and their limitations: Reportedly, close to half of the unique spike-specific TCRs recognized epitopes lying outside the regions that are mutated in the B.1.351 and B.1.1.7 variants. The 56-69-year group was small, and its depth increase did not reach significance, likely because of low power. The whole spike protein was spanned by vaccine-associated CD4 TCRs, and dominant responses were seen in regions 160-218 and 743-854. After two AZD1222 doses, both the breadth and the depth of spike-specific TCRs were significantly higher than at day 0 and than in MenACWY recipients. Because no samples from the day 14 peak response were available, repertoires could be characterized only after the peak T cell response. Most participants were white British and females outnumbered males, and the authors suggested that clonal diversity may have been underestimated. Conclusions about previously exposed vaccinees were limited because only six AZD1222 recipients were SARS-CoV-2 seropositive at baseline.

The sequence links TRBV5-8 to TRBJ1-2; the D gene lacks a confident call. Here the sequenced sample was peripheral blood, taken on day 0 of AZD1222 vaccination. The receptor was isolated from an adult in good health. The DNA sequence follows: TGTGCCAGCAGCCCCAGAAGCTATGGCTACACCTTC. Its translation is CASSPRSYGYTF.